This T cell receptor beta chain originates from a study of control samples from healthy donors and cancer patients. Sequenced by immunoSEQ multiplex PCR; TCRdb stores in-frame clones only, minus some. Among more than 90,000 clones listed, 85% to 90% were seen once. Trimming took off 9 bases at V and 4 bases at J, with 9 bases between the two ends. This CDR3 comprises 12 residues. This receptor was taken from a man under 40 in good health. The specimen sequenced was blood. The chain uses TRBV12-3 or TRBV12-4 and TRBJ2-2; unclear D gene. The CDR3 coding sequence is TGTGCCAGTAAGTTCAGCACCGGGGAGCTGTTTTTT. Translating it yields CASKFSTGELFF.